Presented here are 21 T cell receptor beta chains from one specimen sequenced in a study of beta chain features in type 1 diabetes. Reverse transcribing all isolated RNA meant expressed TCRB transcripts were sequenced. The data were produced by immunoSEQ multiplex PCR, yet TCRdb's version contains in-frame clones alone and is incomplete. The sample lists around 400,000 clones; about 14% were seen once. Material: naive CD4+ T cells from blood. These receptors were taken from a woman under 30 in good health.

This clone has only a few counts. The rearrangement uses TRBV7-2 and TRBJ2-7; 9 positions match TRBD1. Germline CDR1 is SGHTA and CDR2 is FQGNSA. Losses at the gene ends were 5 bases for V and 1 base for J; bases not matched to a gene: 3. The CDR3 is made up of 14 amino acids. CDR3 in amino acids: CASSAGTGSYEQYF. The CDR3 DNA follows: TGTGCCAGCAGCGCCGGGACAGGGTCCTACGAGCAGTACTTC.

This clone turned up a few times. The sample has other DNA sequences that encode this CDR3 too. The CDR3 region has the DNA TGTGCCAGCAGTGAACGGGGCACAGATACGCAGTATTTT. This translates into CASSERGTDTQYF. The chain links TRBV2 to TRBJ2-3; no reliable D call. Germline V gene data show CDR1 as SNHLY and CDR2 as FYNNEI. This CDR3 is built from 13 residues. V lost 2 bases and J lost 1, with 4 bases in between.

The V gene is TRBV6-5, the J gene TRBJ2-1; maybe TRBD2 (6 bases). The CDR3 has 14 residues. Germline loops: CDR1 MNHEY, CDR2 SVGAGI. V shed 9 bases and J shed 2 bases, with 14 bases lying between them. The CDR3 sequence is CASRPGLPYNEQFF. CDR3 coding DNA: TGTGCCAGTAGACCGGGACTCCCCTACAATGAGCAGTTCTTC.

The rearrangement links TRBV5-4 to TRBJ2-7, with TRBD2 matching 9 bases. Germline CDR1 SGHNT, CDR2 YYREEE (reference sequence). The trim removed 3 bases at V and 5 bases at J, leaving 9 bases unmatched. This CDR3 region has 15 residues. The CDR3 DNA follows: TGTGCCAGCAGCTCTATAGCGGGAGCGATGGACGAGCAGTACTTC. Protein product: CASSSIAGAMDEQYF.

V gene TRBV30 combines with J gene TRBJ2-1; D perhaps matches TRBD2 (6 bases). Germline V gene lookup returns CDR1 GTSNPN and CDR2 SVGIG (reference sequence). V shed 4 bases and J shed 4 bases, with 11 bases lying between them. The CDR3 is 13 residues long. The CDR3 DNA is TGTGCCTGGACGGAGGGATGGTACAATGAGCAGTTCTTC. The encoded protein is CAWTEGWYNEQFF.

The chain combines TRBV18 with TRBJ2-5, with 7 bases lining up with TRBD2. The germline V gene encodes CDR1 KGHSH and CDR2 LQKENI. Trimming took 3 bases from V and 2 from J; bases not matched to a gene: 9. This CDR3 is built from 16 residues. The CDR3 DNA is TGTGCCAGCTCACCTCGCGAGCTAGCGGTACAAGAGACCCAGTACTTC. Translating it yields CASSPRELAVQETQYF. The full variable domain, with the rest looked up from reference TRBV18 and TRBJ2-5, is NAGVMQNPRHLVRRRGQEARLRCSPMKGHSHVYWYRQLPEEGLKFMVYLQKENIIDESGMPKERFSAEFPKEGPSILRIQQVVRGDSAAYFCASSPRELAVQETQYFGPGTRLLVL.

V gene TRBV27 combines with J gene TRBJ1-5; 9 positions match TRBD1. This CDR3 is built from 14 residues. V shed 6 bases and J 6 bases; nucleotides not matched to a gene: 6. Germline V lookup: CDR1 MNHEY, CDR2 SMNVEV (reference sequence). The CDR3 nucleotides are TGTGCCAGCAGCTCACAGGGGGCGCGTCAGCCCCAGCATTTT. It encodes CASSSQGARQPQHF.

This clone turned up a few times. The chain links TRBV6-1 to TRBJ1-2; D unclear. V lost 1 base to trimming and J lost 3 bases, with 6 bases between them. The CDR3 loop spans 13 amino acids. Germline V CDR1 and CDR2: MNHNS, SASEGT. In nucleotides, the CDR3 is TGTGCCAGCAGTGAAGGGCAGTACTATGGCTACACCTTC. Its protein product is CASSEGQYYGYTF.

V is TRBV30 and J is TRBJ2-1, with 9 positions matching TRBD2. Germline V lookup: CDR1 GTSNPN, CDR2 SVGIG (reference sequence). The CDR3 sequence is 16 residues long. J lost 1 base, V lost 3 bases, and 7 bases had no gene match. CDR3 loop: CAWRLLSGRSYNEQFF. For the CDR3, the DNA is TGTGCCTGGAGACTCCTGAGCGGGAGGTCCTACAATGAGCAGTTCTTC. Drawing the rest from reference TRBV30 and TRBJ2-1, the complete variable domain is SQTIHQWPATLVQPVGSPLSLECTVEGTSNPNLYWYRQAAGRGLQLLFYSVGIGQISSEVPQNLSASRPQDRQFILSSKKLLLSDSGFYLCAWRLLSGRSYNEQFFGPGTRLTVL.

The table lists this clone with a count of one. Its ends do not fully match the called genes, so a read error is possible. The chain combines TRBV28 with TRBJ2-3; TRBD2 agrees at 9 bases. CDR1 MDHEN and CDR2 SYDVKM come from the germline V gene. This CDR3 is 12 amino acids long. CDR3 bases: TGTGCCAGCAGTTTATCTGGGACTAGCAGGGATTTT. Translation gives CASSLSGTSRDF.

The chain is built from TRBV5-4 and TRBJ2-7; possibly TRBD2 for D (6 bases). The V and J ends lost 4 bases and 5 bases respectively, with 13 bases between them. This CDR3 spans 13 amino acids. Germline lookup yields CDR1 SGHNT and CDR2 YYREEE (reference sequence). The CDR3 here is CASSPGTPNEQYF. For the CDR3, the DNA is TGTGCCAGCAGCCCTGGGACTCCAAACGAGCAGTACTTC.

This clone occurred a few times. The chain links TRBV7-6 to TRBJ2-5, with a possible D match to TRBD2 (6 bases). V was clipped by 1 base and J by 2 bases, with 14 bases between them. The germline gives CDR1 SGHVS, CDR2 FNYEAQ. The CDR3 sequence is 16 residues long. DNA of the CDR3: TGTGCCAGCAGCTTAGGCGGGGCCAGGGCTCAAGAGACCCAGTACTTC. Translated, it gives CASSLGGARAQETQYF.

The V and J genes are TRBV23-1 and TRBJ2-1; TRBD2 might be the D (6 bases). TRBV23-1 is placed among ORFs of uncertain function. This CDR3 has 15 amino acids. V lost 6 bases, J lost 2 bases, and 14 bases lay in between. This CDR3 is CASSELAETYNEQFF. The CDR3 DNA reads as TGCGCCAGCAGCGAACTAGCAGAGACCTACAATGAGCAGTTCTTC.

The J gene is TRBJ2-1, the V gene TRBV27; 11 nucleotides align to TRBD2. Germline V gene data show CDR1 as MNHEY and CDR2 as SMNVEV (reference sequence). This CDR3 has 16 residues. V gave up 4 bases and J gave up 5 bases; unmatched junction bases: 7. The chain's CDR3 is CASSSFLTSGNNEQFF. Here the CDR3 DNA reads TGTGCCAGCAGTTCGTTCCTGACTAGCGGGAACAATGAGCAGTTCTTC.

This clone was counted only a few times. CDR3: CASSPDSGNTIYF. The CDR3 bases are TGTGCCAGCTCACCGGACAGTGGAAACACCATATATTTT. The chain has TRBV18 and TRBJ1-3, with D possibly being TRBD1 (6 bases). V was shortened by 3 bases and J by 3 bases, with 6 bases between the two germline ends. The length of the CDR3 is 13 residues. Germline values: CDR1 KGHSH, CDR2 LQKENI.

This chain connects TRBV4-1 to TRBJ2-7; perhaps TRBD1 as D (5 bases). V was shortened by 4 bases and J by 4 bases, with 14 bases between the two germline ends. There are 14 residues in the CDR3. Germline-derived CDR1 and CDR2 are MGHRA and YSYEKL. The CDR3 nucleotides read TGCGCCAGCAGCCCCCGAGGTAGGGGTTACGAGCAGTACTTC. Encoded protein: CASSPRGRGYEQYF.

This chain links TRBV5-1 with TRBJ2-7; 7 bases match TRBD1. Germline CDR1 and CDR2: SGHRS and YFSETQ. The CDR3 totals 14 residues. Trimming removed 0 bases from V and 8 bases from J; junction bases left unmatched: 8. This chain's CDR3 is CASSLDRGFSKQYF. The CDR3 DNA follows: TGCGCCAGCAGCTTGGACAGGGGATTTAGCAAGCAGTACTTC.

This chain uses TRBV9 with TRBJ1-2, with a tentative D call TRBD1 (5 bases). The V gene lost 0 bases and the J gene lost 0 bases, with 18 bases spanning the gap. The CDR3 has 18 residues. Germline V lookup: CDR1 SGDLS, CDR2 YYNGEE. The CDR3 loop reads CASSVGKSQGQSNYGYTF. The CDR3 DNA reads as TGTGCCAGCAGCGTAGGGAAATCGCAGGGCCAGTCTAACTATGGCTACACCTTC.

The V call is TRBV4-3, the J call TRBJ1-2; D is unresolved. The V gene lost 5 bases and the J gene lost 0 bases, with 13 bases spanning the gap. CDR3 length equals 15 residues. Germline loops: CDR1 LGHNA, CDR2 YSLEER. CDR3 coding DNA: TGCGCCAGCAGCACCCGGTCGAAAGCTAACTATGGCTACACCTTC. This codes for CASSTRSKANYGYTF.

CDR3 in amino acids: CAWSVLHRTGGDEQYF. The DNA of the CDR3 is TGTGCCTGGAGTGTCCTTCACCGGACAGGGGGCGACGAGCAGTACTTC. The gene calls are TRBV30 and TRBJ2-5; 11 bases are a match to TRBD1. The J call may be incorrect, as the DNA end agrees better with TRBJ2-7. Germline CDR1 reads GTSNPN; CDR2 reads SVGIG (reference sequence). The CDR3 loop spans 16 amino acids.

This clone was recorded a few times. CDR3 loop: CAVSRDFSSYNEQFF. The CDR3 DNA reads TGTGCCGTCTCACGGGACTTCTCCTCCTACAATGAGCAGTTCTTC. V gene TRBV6-1 combines with J gene TRBJ2-1; tentative D call: TRBD2 (6 bases). Germline CDR1 MNHNS, CDR2 SASEGT. The CDR3 consists of 15 residues. Trimming took off 11 bases at V and 0 bases at J, with 17 bases between the two ends.